This passage covers 16 T cell receptor beta chains from one sample sequenced in a study of blood T cell repertoires in COVID-19. Sequencing was performed with immunoSEQ multiplex PCR; in TCRdb, only in-frame clones are kept and a portion is missing. The sample records under 65,000 clones, roughly 84% being singletons. Material: peripheral blood. The receptor set was obtained from a woman aged 55-70 years with acute or convalescent COVID-19.

The table lists this clone with a count of one. The CDR3 bases are TGCGCCAGCAGCTTGGATGAGGGTCGGTACGAGCAGTACTTC. This codes for CASSLDEGRYEQYF. The V call is TRBV5-1, the J call TRBJ2-7; D may be TRBD2 (5 bases). V gave up 0 bases and J gave up 4 bases, with 11 bases separating them. Germline V gene data show CDR1 as SGHRS and CDR2 as YFSETQ. There are 14 residues in the CDR3.

This chain links TRBV6-5 with TRBJ1-2, with 8 bases lining up with TRBD1. The V segment lost 6 bases and the J segment 6 bases; nucleotides outside the gene matches: 9. Germline assignment: CDR1 MNHEY and CDR2 SVGAGI. This CDR3 is 14 amino acids long. The CDR3, as DNA: TGTGCCAGCAGGAAGACAGGGGAATTGGATGGCTACACCTTC. The encoded protein is CASRKTGELDGYTF.

The chain couples TRBV5-1 to TRBJ2-1; TRBD2 is a possible D gene (7 bases). This CDR3 region has 16 residues. V lost 4 bases to trimming and J lost 0 bases, with 14 bases between them. Germline loops: CDR1 SGHRS, CDR2 YFSETQ. CDR3 sequence: CASSVTAGASYNEQFF. CDR3 sequence (DNA): TGCGCCAGCAGCGTAACCGCGGGGGCCTCCTACAATGAGCAGTTCTTC.

This sequence joins TRBV4-1 and TRBJ2-2, with a weak D call TRBD1 (6 bases). The germline V and J ends were trimmed by 1 base and 2 bases, with 14 bases remaining between them. CDR1 MGHRA and CDR2 YSYEKL come from the germline V gene. The CDR3 is made up of 17 amino acids. CDR3 nucleotide sequence: TGCGCCAGCAGCCAAGTCATTGGGGGACAAAACACCGGGGAGCTGTTTTTT. It translates to CASSQVIGGQNTGELFF.

The chain is built from TRBV6-5 and TRBJ1-4; 11 bases map to TRBD1. Trimming took 5 bases from V and 14 from J; bases not matched to a gene: 7. The CDR3 is 13 residues long. Per the germline V gene, CDR1 is MNHEY and CDR2 is SVGAGI. The CDR3: CASSRDRGGILFF. CDR3 coding DNA: TGTGCCAGCAGTCGGGACAGGGGGGGGATTCTGTTTTTT.

This sequence joins TRBV5-1 and TRBJ2-3; TRBD2 agrees at 15 bases. The CDR3 length is 17 residues. Germline CDR1 is SGHRS and CDR2 is YFSETQ. V shed 4 bases and J 4 bases; nucleotides not matched to a gene: 7. The CDR3 here is CASSRPGTSGGPDTQYF. The DNA for the CDR3 is TGCGCCAGCAGCCGCCCCGGGACTAGCGGGGGGCCAGATACGCAGTATTTT.

J is TRBJ2-6 and V is TRBV3-1 (or the pseudogene TRBV3-2); TRBD1 aligns across 7 bases. The ends lost 5 bases at V and 5 bases at J; junction bases unmatched: 6. This CDR3 is 15 amino acids long. Germline V gives CDR1 LGHDT, CDR2 YNNKEL (reference sequence). The CDR3 reads CASSDRTGRANVLTF. The CDR3 DNA sequence: TGTGCCAGCAGCGATAGGACAGGTCGGGCCAACGTCCTGACTTTC.

This sequence joins TRBV13 and TRBJ2-1; no definite D call. Trimming pared 5 bases from V and 5 bases from J, leaving 4 bases between. The CDR3 totals 11 residues. Germline-derived CDR1 and CDR2 are PRHDT and FYEKMQ (reference sequence). Here the CDR3 DNA reads TGTGCCAGCAGCCAGAACAATGAGCAGTTCTTC. Residues: CASSQNNEQFF.

The chain has TRBV7-9 and TRBJ1-5; D may be TRBD1 (6 bases). V was shortened by 5 bases and J by 2 bases, with 16 bases between the two germline ends. This CDR3 spans 16 amino acids. Per the germline V gene, CDR1 is SEHNR and CDR2 is FQNEAQ (reference sequence). CDR3 nucleotide sequence: TGTGCCAGCAGCCCAAGGGGGGGATCGGGCAATCAGCCCCAGCATTTT. It encodes CASSPRGGSGNQPQHF.

This chain joins TRBV6-4 and TRBJ1-2; maybe TRBD1 (5 bases). Between the trimmed V and J ends, which lost 6 bases and 5 bases, there was a span of 13 bases. Germline values: CDR1 MRHNA, CDR2 SNTAGT. This CDR3 contains 13 residues. The CDR3 loop is CASSEEKGYGYTF. DNA for the CDR3: TGTGCCAGCAGCGAGGAGAAGGGGTATGGCTACACCTTC.

The chain employs TRBV5-6 and TRBJ2-5; 11 bases agree with TRBD2. The CDR3 has 15 amino acids. V gave up 0 bases and J gave up 2 bases; unmatched junction bases: 0. Per the germline V gene, CDR1 is SGHDT and CDR2 is YYEEEE. CDR3 protein: CASSLGLAGQETQYF. The CDR3 nucleotides read TGTGCCAGCAGCTTGGGACTAGCGGGGCAAGAGACCCAGTACTTC.

The chain employs TRBV5-6 and TRBJ2-7; TRBD2 might be the D (5 bases). The CDR3 sequence is 13 residues long. Trimming took 3 bases from V and 0 from J, leaving 7 bases between them. Germline-derived CDR1 and CDR2 are SGHDT and YYEEEE. CDR3 protein: CASSWESSYEQYF. The CDR3 DNA is TGTGCCAGCAGCTGGGAGAGCTCCTACGAGCAGTACTTC.

The chain joins TRBV18 to TRBJ2-7; no definite D call. V lost 6 bases, J lost 2 bases, and 8 bases lay in between. Germline CDR1 and CDR2: KGHSH and LQKENI. The CDR3 contains 12 residues. The CDR3 DNA reads as TGTGCCAGCTCCATCGACACCTACGAGCAGTACTTC. This codes for CASSIDTYEQYF. Full variable domain (remainder filled in from reference TRBV18 and TRBJ2-7): NAGVMQNPRHLVRRRGQEARLRCSPMKGHSHVYWYRQLPEEGLKFMVYLQKENIIDESGMPKERFSAEFPKEGPSILRIQQVVRGDSAAYFCASSIDTYEQYFGPGTRLTVT.

J is TRBJ2-4 and V is TRBV10-3; TRBD1 matches 8 bases. CDR1 ENHRY and CDR2 SYGVKD come from the germline V gene. After removal of 10 bases from V and 1 base from J, the junction contained 6 bases not matched to a gene. This CDR3 contains 14 residues. CDR3 coding DNA: TGTGCCACCGGACAGGGAAAGGCCAAAAACATTCAGTACTTC. Translation gives CATGQGKAKNIQYF.

The chain combines TRBV19 with TRBJ1-1; 7 nucleotides line up with TRBD1. Looked up from germline, CDR1 is LNHDA and CDR2 is SQIVND (reference sequence). V dropped 5 bases and J dropped 1; count of bases not matched to a gene: 7. The CDR3 sequence is 15 residues long. The CDR3 loop is CASSPRTGPNTEAFF. CDR3 bases: TGTGCCAGTAGTCCCCGGACAGGACCGAACACTGAAGCTTTCTTT.

The chain uses TRBV6-6 and TRBJ1-3; 8 nucleotides align to TRBD1. In germline, CDR1 is MNHNY, CDR2 SVGAGI (reference sequence). Trimming cost V 5 bases and J 4 bases; bases outside gene matches: 4. CDR3 length: 14 residues. The CDR3 spells CASSLTGEGNTIYF. DNA for the CDR3: TGTGCCAGCAGTCTGACAGGGGAGGGAAACACCATATATTTT.